What follows are 8 T cell receptor beta chains derived from one specimen sequenced in a study of shared clonotypes between healthy human individuals. Profiling relied on immunoSEQ multiplex PCR, and the TCRdb table lists in-frame clones only, not all of them. The data show 650,000 to 800,000 clones, 72% seen once. Sequenced: memory CD4+ T cells sorted from blood. Indicated subset: CD45RA-negative fraction. The receptors were gathered from a woman aged 25 to 39 in good health.

This chain links TRBV6-5 with TRBJ1-2; D is possibly TRBD1 (5 bases). Germline CDR1 and CDR2: MNHEY and SVGAGI. This CDR3 region has 12 residues. Trimming shortened V by 6 bases and J by 7 bases, and 12 bases separated the two germline ends. CDR3 coding DNA: TGTGCCAGCAGACGAGACAGAGGTGGCTACACCTTC. It is translated as CASRRDRGGYTF.

The gene calls are TRBV27 and TRBJ1-4; D remains ambiguous. Germline CDR1 and CDR2: MNHEY and SMNVEV (reference sequence). With 5 bases removed from V and 8 bases from J, the gap between germline ends came to 30 bases. CDR3 length: 19 amino acids. CDR3 bases: TGTGCCAGCAGTGAAAAGCCTCCCCGGGCCTCGGGGAAGCGGGAAAAACTGTTTTTT. Its protein product is CASSEKPPRASGKREKLFF.

The chain uses TRBV28 and TRBJ2-2; no reliable D call. The length of the CDR3 is 15 residues. Looked up from germline, CDR1 is MDHEN and CDR2 is SYDVKM. The V end was cut by 1 base, the J end by 5 bases, with 11 bases between. CDR3 bases: TGTGCCAGCAGTTTATTCTCGGTCCAAACCGGGGAGCTGTTTTTT. The encoded protein is CASSLFSVQTGELFF.

This rearrangement joins TRBV30 to TRBJ1-1, with unresolved D. V was cut by 4 bases and J by 1 base, with 13 bases left in between. CDR1 is GTSNPN, CDR2 SVGIG, per germline (reference sequence). There are 14 residues in the CDR3. CDR3 DNA sequence: TGTGCCTGGACCCCGAAGGTGGCGAACACTGAAGCTTTCTTT. Its protein product is CAWTPKVANTEAFF.

The chain links TRBV27 to TRBJ1-2; 10 bases match TRBD1. From germline, CDR1 is MNHEY and CDR2 SMNVEV (reference sequence). With 6 bases clipped from V and 7 bases from J, the junction kept 5 bases outside the gene matches. The CDR3 consists of 13 residues. As DNA, the CDR3 is TGTGCCAGCAGCCCGACAGGGGGCAGTGGCTACACCTTC. Its protein is CASSPTGGSGYTF.

This rearrangement joins TRBV5-1 to TRBJ2-1; 8 bases align to TRBD1. The V gene end was trimmed by 4 bases and the J gene end by 5 bases; junction bases not matched to a gene: 2. Germline assignment: CDR1 SGHRS and CDR2 YFSETQ. The CDR3 extends over 13 amino acids. CDR3 loop: CASSPGQDNEQFF. For the CDR3, the DNA is TGCGCCAGCAGCCCGGGACAGGACAATGAGCAGTTCTTC.

Details on this clone: Other DNA sequences in the same sample also yield this CDR3. The chain is built from TRBV5-4 and TRBJ1-4; TRBD1 might be the D (5 bases). Deletions cut 1 base from V and 3 bases from J, with 10 bases between. From germline, CDR1 is SGHNT and CDR2 YYREEE (reference sequence). This CDR3 spans 15 amino acids. CDR3 bases: TGTGCCAGCAGCTTGACCGGGACCTCTAATGAAAAACTGTTTTTT. Protein product: CASSLTGTSNEKLFF.

This clone was picked up a small number of times. The chain links TRBV29-1 to TRBJ1-2, with D unclear. This CDR3 has 10 residues. Deletions cut 7 bases from V and 6 bases from J, with 9 bases between. The germline V gene encodes CDR1 SQVTM and CDR2 ANQGSEA. CDR3 bases: TGCAGCGCTGGTAGCGATGGCTACACCTTC. Amino acids: CSAGSDGYTF.